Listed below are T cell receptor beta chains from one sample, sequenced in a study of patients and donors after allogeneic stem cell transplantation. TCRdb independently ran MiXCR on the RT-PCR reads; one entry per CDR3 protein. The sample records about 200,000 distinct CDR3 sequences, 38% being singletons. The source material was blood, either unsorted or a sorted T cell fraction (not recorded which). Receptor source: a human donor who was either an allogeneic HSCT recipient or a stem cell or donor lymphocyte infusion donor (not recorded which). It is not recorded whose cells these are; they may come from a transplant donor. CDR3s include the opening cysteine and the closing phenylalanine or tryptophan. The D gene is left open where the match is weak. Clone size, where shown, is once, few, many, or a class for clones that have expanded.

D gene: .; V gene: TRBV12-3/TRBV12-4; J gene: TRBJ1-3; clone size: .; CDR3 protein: CASSPPYGNTIYF; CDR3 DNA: TGTGCCAGCAGTCCCCCGTATGGAAACACCATATATTTT
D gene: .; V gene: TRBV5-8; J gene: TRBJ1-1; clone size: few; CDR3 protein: CASSLLRTVNTEAFF; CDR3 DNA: TGTGCCAGCAGCTTGCTCCGGACAGTGAACACTGAAGCTTTCTTT
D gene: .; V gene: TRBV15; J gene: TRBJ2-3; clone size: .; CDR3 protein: CATSRDKADTQYF; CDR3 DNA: TGTGCCACCAGCAGAGATAAGGCAGATACGCAGTATTTT
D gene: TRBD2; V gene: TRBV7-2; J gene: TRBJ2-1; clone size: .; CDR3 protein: CASSSRTSYNEQFF; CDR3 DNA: TGTGCCAGCAGCTCCCGGACTAGTTACAATGAGCAGTTCTTC
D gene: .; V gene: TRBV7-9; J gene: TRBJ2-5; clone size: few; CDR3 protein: CASSSSEAKETQYF; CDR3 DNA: TGTGCCAGCAGCTCATCAGAGGCGAAAGAGACCCAGTACTTC
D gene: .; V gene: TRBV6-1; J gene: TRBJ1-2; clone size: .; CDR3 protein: CASSPQGNSYGYTF; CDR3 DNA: TGTGCCAGCAGTCCACAGGGTAACAGCTATGGCTACACCTTC
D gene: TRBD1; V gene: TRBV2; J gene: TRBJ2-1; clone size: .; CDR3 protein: CASNTRTGGSYNEQFF; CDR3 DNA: TGTGCCAGCAACACGAGGACAGGGGGCTCCTACAATGAGCAGTTCTTC
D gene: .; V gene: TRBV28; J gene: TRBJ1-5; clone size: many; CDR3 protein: CASSYPGRGQPQHF; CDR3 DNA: TGTGCCAGCAGTTATCCGGGGCGGGGCCAGCCCCAGCATTTT
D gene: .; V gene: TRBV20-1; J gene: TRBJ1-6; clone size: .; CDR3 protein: CSASDKGGGFSPLHF; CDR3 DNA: TGCAGTGCTTCAGATAAGGGGGGAGGATTCTCACCCCTCCACTTT
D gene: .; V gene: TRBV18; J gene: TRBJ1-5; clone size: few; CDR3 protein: CASSGQNSNQPQHF; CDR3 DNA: TGTGCCAGCTCGGGGCAGAATAGCAATCAGCCCCAGCATTTT
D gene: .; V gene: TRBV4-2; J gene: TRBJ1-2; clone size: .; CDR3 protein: CASSQETELYGYTF; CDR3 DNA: TGTGCCAGCAGCCAAGAGACAGAGCTCTATGGCTACACCTTC
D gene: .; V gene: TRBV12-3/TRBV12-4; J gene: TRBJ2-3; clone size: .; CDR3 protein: CASSMGLGGTDTQYF; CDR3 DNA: TGTGCCAGCAGCATGGGACTGGGTGGCACAGATACGCAGTATTTT
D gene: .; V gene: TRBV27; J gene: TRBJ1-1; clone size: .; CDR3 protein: CASSPSGGRGHEAFF; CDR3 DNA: TGTGCCAGCAGTCCCTCCGGGGGGCGCGGGCATGAAGCTTTCTTT
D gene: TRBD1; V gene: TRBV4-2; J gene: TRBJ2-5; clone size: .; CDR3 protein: CASSQVGGYETQYF; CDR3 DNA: TGTGCCAGCAGCCAAGTAGGGGGCTATGAGACCCAGTACTTC
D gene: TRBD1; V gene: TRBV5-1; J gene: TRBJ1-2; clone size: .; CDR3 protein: CASSLGDRGTYGYTF; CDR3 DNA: TGCGCCAGCAGCTTGGGGGACAGGGGCACCTATGGCTACACCTTC
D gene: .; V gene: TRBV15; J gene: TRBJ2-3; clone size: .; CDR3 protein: CATGRDQGTDTQYF; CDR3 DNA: TGTGCCACCGGGCGTGATCAGGGCACAGATACGCAGTATTTT
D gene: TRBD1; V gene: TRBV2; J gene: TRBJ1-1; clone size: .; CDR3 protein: CASNRQGTTEAFF; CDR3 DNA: TGTGCCAGCAACCGACAGGGTACCACTGAAGCTTTCTTT
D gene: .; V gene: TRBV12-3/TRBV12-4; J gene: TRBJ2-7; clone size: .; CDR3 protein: CASSSGPSSHEQYF; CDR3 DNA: TGTGCCAGCAGCTCGGGACCCTCGTCCCACGAGCAGTACTTC
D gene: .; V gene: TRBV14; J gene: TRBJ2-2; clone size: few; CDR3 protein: CASSQDSFAGELFF; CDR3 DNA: TGTGCCAGCAGCCAAGATTCCTTCGCCGGGGAGCTGTTTTTT
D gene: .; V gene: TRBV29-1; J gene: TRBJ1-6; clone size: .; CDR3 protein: CSGRGGPSPLHF; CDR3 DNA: TGCAGCGGCCGGGGCGGTCCTTCACCCCTCCACTTT
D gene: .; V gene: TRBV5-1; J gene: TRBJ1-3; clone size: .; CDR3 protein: CASSLGGNSPGNTIYF; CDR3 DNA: TGCGCCAGCAGCTTGGGGGGGAATTCTCCTGGAAACACCATATATTTT
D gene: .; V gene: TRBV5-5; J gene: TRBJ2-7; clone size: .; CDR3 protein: CASSLRPRDSYEQYF; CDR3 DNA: TGTGCCAGCAGCTTGCGTCCCCGGGATTCCTACGAGCAGTACTTC
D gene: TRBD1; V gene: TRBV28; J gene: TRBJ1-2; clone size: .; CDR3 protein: CASSRPGTGGGYTF; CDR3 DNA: TGTGCCAGCAGTCGGCCCGGGACAGGGGGTGGCTACACCTTC
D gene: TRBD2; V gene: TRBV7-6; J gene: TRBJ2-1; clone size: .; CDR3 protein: CASSLESYGTSIKNEQFF; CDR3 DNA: TGTGCCAGCAGCTTAGAATCTTACGGGACTAGTATTAAGAATGAGCAGTTCTTC
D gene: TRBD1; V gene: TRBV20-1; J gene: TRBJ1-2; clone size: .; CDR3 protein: CSAREDRGLPAYGYTF; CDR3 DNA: TGCAGTGCTAGAGAGGACAGGGGCCTGCCCGCCTATGGCTACACCTTC
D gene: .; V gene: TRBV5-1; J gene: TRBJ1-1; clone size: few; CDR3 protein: CASSPEGGQSMNTEAFF; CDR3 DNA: TGCGCCAGCAGCCCGGAGGGCGGACAGTCCATGAACACTGAAGCTTTCTTT
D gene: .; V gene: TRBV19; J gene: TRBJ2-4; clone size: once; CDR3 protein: CASSTPGLPPGLSIQYF; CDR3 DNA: TGTGCCAGTAGTACCCCGGGACTCCCTCCTGGCTTGAGCATTCAGTACTTC
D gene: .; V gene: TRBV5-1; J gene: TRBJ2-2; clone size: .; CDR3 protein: CASRVAGNTGELFF; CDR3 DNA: TGCGCCAGCAGGGTAGCTGGTAACACCGGGGAGCTGTTTTTT
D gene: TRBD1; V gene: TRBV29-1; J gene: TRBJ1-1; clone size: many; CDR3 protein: CSVLGQGETFF; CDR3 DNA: TGCAGCGTCCTGGGACAGGGAGAAACTTTCTTT
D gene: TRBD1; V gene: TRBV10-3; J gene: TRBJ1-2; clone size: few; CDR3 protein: CAISRQGSEYGYTF; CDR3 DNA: TGTGCCATCAGCCGACAGGGGTCAGAGTATGGCTACACCTTC
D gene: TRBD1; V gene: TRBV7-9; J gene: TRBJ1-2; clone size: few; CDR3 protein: CASSLGGTGPYGYTF; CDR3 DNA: TGTGCCAGCAGCTTAGGGGGGACAGGCCCCTATGGCTACACCTTC
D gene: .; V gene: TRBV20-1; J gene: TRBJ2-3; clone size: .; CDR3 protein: CSADGDRLNTDTQYF; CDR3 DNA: TGCAGTGCTGACGGAGACAGGCTAAACACAGATACGCAGTATTTT
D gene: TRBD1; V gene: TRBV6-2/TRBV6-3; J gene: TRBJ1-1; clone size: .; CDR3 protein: CASTLSTGQGTEAFF; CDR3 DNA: TGTGCCAGCACCCTCTCGACAGGGCAGGGCACTGAAGCTTTCTTT
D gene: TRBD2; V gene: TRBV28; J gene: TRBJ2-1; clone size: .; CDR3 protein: CASGPAGGPGEQFF; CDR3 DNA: TGTGCCAGCGGCCCAGCGGGGGGGCCGGGTGAGCAGTTCTTC
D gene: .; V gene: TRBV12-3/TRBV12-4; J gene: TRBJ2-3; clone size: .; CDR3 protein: CASRWRGLSTDTQYF; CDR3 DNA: TGTGCCAGCAGGTGGAGGGGCTTGTCCACAGATACGCAGTATTTT
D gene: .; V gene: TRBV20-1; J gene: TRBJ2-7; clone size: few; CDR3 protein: CSASPARGTYEQYF; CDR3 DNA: TGCAGTGCCTCCCCCGCCAGGGGCACCTACGAGCAGTACTTC
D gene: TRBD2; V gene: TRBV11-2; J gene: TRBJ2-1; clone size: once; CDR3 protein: CASSLEAGSPSNEQFF; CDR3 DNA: TGTGCCAGCAGCTTGGAAGCGGGGTCCCCGTCAAATGAGCAGTTCTTC
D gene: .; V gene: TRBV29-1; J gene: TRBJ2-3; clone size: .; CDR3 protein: CSIELGSPTDTQYF; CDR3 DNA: TGCAGCATCGAACTGGGCAGCCCCACAGATACGCAGTATTTT
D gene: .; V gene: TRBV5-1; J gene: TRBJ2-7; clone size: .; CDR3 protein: CASSYEQGNVEQYF; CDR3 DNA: TGCGCCAGCAGCTATGAACAGGGTAACGTCGAGCAGTACTTC